Sequencing of this T cell receptor (beta chain) was carried out in a study of shared clonotypes between healthy human individuals. Germline-derived CDR1 and CDR2 are SGHTS and YDEGEE. The V and J ends lost 3 bases and 2 bases respectively, with 5 bases between them. This CDR3 has 12 residues. The naive CD8 fraction comprised CD45RO-negative cells positively selected for CCR7 and excluded terminally differentiated effector memory CD45RA+ cells. An approximately 220 ng quantity of DNA, 29,000 or so T cell genomes, went into the sorted-subset replicate PCRs. Assay: immunoSEQ multiplex PCR; the TCRdb copy retains only in-frame clones and omits some. The sample comprises roughly 2,000,000 clones, approximately 92% of which are singletons, and over 1.5% rests with the top ten.

This chain connects TRBV5-8 to TRBJ1-2; the D is unclear. This clonotype originated in a man between 18 and 35 years old in good health. Some clones in this sample may be carry-over from other donors' samples. Sequencing was carried out using naive CD8+ T cells from PBMCs. The CDR3 DNA reads as TGTGCCAGCAGCTGGGAGAACTATGGCTACACCTTC. The encoded protein is CASSWENYGYTF.